These 30 T cell receptor beta chains originate from one sample sequenced in a study of post-analysis software for immune sequencing data (dated by TCRdb to the mid-2010s). Overall study outcomes, separate from this receptor: Significantly higher frequencies in patients than in controls were found for a few TRBV segments, including TRBV5-6, TRBV5-1 and TRBV20-1.

No antigen has been assigned to these receptors. The library was prepared using PCR. Reads for this sample came from an Illumina HiSeq 2500. To reduce PCR and sequencing biases, unique molecular identifiers were built into the TCR beta cDNA libraries. TCRdb reworked the public reads: Q25 trimming with fastp, MiXCR clone assembly, productive beta chains retained. Each CDR3 protein gets just one entry, which takes the most common genes and DNA from the rows behind it. The sample table shows about 210,000 distinct CDR3 sequences, and 29% are seen once. The ten largest make up more than 3% of the sample. What was sequenced was blood. The receptors shown here come from a girl younger than 18 with multiple sclerosis.

This clonotype has just a few counts. This sequence joins TRBV4-1 and TRBJ2-2, with D uncertain. The V end was cut by 4 bases, the J end by 0 bases, with 6 bases between. The germline V gene has CDR1 MGHRA and CDR2 YSYEKL. The CDR3 length is 14 residues. This chain's CDR3 is CASSPTPNTGELFF. As DNA, the CDR3 is TGCGCCAGCAGCCCGACCCCGAACACCGGGGAGCTGTTTTTT.

The chain carries TRBV12-3 or TRBV12-4 and TRBJ2-5, with TRBD1 matching over 8 bases. Trimming removed 1 base from V and 5 bases from J; junction bases left unmatched: 6. This CDR3 is 15 amino acids long. The CDR3 region has the DNA TGTGCCAGCAGTTTAGGGTCAGGGGGCCTGGAGACCCAGTACTTC. Amino acids: CASSLGSGGLETQYF.

This clonotype was seen a single time. This may arise from a read error, as a much more abundant clone is one base away. The chain joins TRBV12-3 or TRBV12-4 to TRBJ2-3, with D perhaps matching TRBD1 (6 bases). The CDR3 is 15 amino acids. The CDR3 region is CDSSLRGSRTDTQYF. CDR3 bases: TGTGACAGCAGTTTGAGGGGGTCTCGCACAGATACGCAGTATTTT.

The chain links TRBV11-2 to TRBJ2-5, with TRBD2 matching 10 bases. The CDR3 loop spans 15 amino acids. Germline loops: CDR1 SGHAT, CDR2 FQNNGV. V was pared by 5 bases and J by 4 bases, with 7 bases of the junction left unmatched. The CDR3 DNA follows: TGTGCCAGCAGCCCCCGTAGGACTAGCGGAGAGACCCAGTACTTC. Protein sequence: CASSPRRTSGETQYF.

The gene calls are TRBV6-2 or TRBV6-3 and TRBJ2-5, with D hard to call. The germline V gene has CDR1 MNHEY and CDR2 SVGEGT. The CDR3 has 13 residues. V lost 6 bases, J lost 5 bases, and 13 bases lay in between. This CDR3 is CASSPVFRETQYF. CDR3 coding DNA: TGTGCCAGCAGCCCCGTTTTTCGGGAGACCCAGTACTTC.

This clonotype was observed a handful of times. This chain connects TRBV12-3 or TRBV12-4 to TRBJ1-1; 7 bases match TRBD1. The CDR3 length is 14 residues. V dropped 7 bases and J dropped 4; count of bases not matched to a gene: 9. The CDR3: CASIRQGGGTEAFF. The CDR3, as DNA: TGTGCCAGCATCCGACAGGGTGGGGGCACTGAAGCTTTCTTT.

The chain is built from TRBV5-1 and TRBJ2-6, with D hard to call. This CDR3 contains 16 residues. CDR1 is SGHRS and CDR2 is YFSETQ in the germline V gene. Deletions cut 7 bases from V and 1 base from J, with 15 bases between. In DNA, the CDR3 is TGCGCCAGCGGCCATGATGGGGTTTCTGGGGCCAACGTCCTGACTTTC. This codes for CASGHDGVSGANVLTF.

This clonotype was observed many times. This chain links TRBV5-1 with TRBJ2-1, with 10 bases identical to TRBD1. CDR3 length equals 21 residues. Per germline, CDR1 SGHRS and CDR2 YFSETQ. V was clipped by 7 bases and J by 6 bases; unmatched bases: 28. The CDR3 loop is CASGISGRPFRRDRGGNEQFF. CDR3 DNA: TGCGCCAGCGGGATTTCGGGTCGACCATTTCGCCGGGACAGGGGTGGCAATGAGCAGTTCTTC. The full variable domain, its missing parts supplied by reference TRBV5-1 and TRBJ2-1, is KAGVTQTPRYLIKTRGQQVTLSCSPISGHRSVSWYQQTPGQGLQFLFEYFSETQRNKGNFPGRFSGRQFSNSRSEMNVSTLELGDSALYLCASGISGRPFRRDRGGNEQFFGPGTRLTVL.

V usage is TRBV6-2 or TRBV6-3 and J usage is TRBJ2-4; 7 bases are a match to TRBD1. CDR3 length: 17 residues. The germline CDR1 and CDR2 sequences are MNHEY and SVGEGT. V was clipped by 6 bases and J by 0 bases; unmatched bases: 11. The CDR3 protein is CASRDARDSLAKNIQYF. As DNA, the CDR3 is TGTGCCAGCAGAGACGCCCGGGACAGTTTAGCCAAAAACATTCAGTACTTC.

The table lists this clonotype with many counts. This chain uses TRBV5-1 with TRBJ2-5; D possibly corresponds to TRBD1 (5 bases). The V and J ends lost 3 bases and 2 bases respectively, with 8 bases between them. The length of the CDR3 is 13 residues. Germline-derived CDR1 and CDR2 are SGHRS and YFSETQ. The CDR3, as DNA: TGCGCCAGCAGCTGGAACAGGCAAGAGACCCAGTACTTC. This gives the protein CASSWNRQETQYF.

This clonotype has a handful of counts. The gene calls are TRBV5-1 and TRBJ1-1; no firm D call. V lost 4 bases and J 11 bases, leaving 12 bases between the germline ends. In germline, CDR1 is SGHRS, CDR2 YFSETQ. This CDR3 has 11 residues. The CDR3 DNA is TGCGCCAGCAGCGCAGCCGGCAGGGCTTTCTTT. Translated, it gives CASSAAGRAFF.

There are many counts of this clonotype. The chain recombines TRBV12-3 or TRBV12-4 with TRBJ2-5; weak D call: TRBD2 (6 bases). V lost 6 bases to trimming and J lost 2 bases, with 16 bases between them. There are 15 residues in the CDR3. CDR3 protein: CASSAPHRGQETQYF. The CDR3 nucleotides read TGTGCCAGCAGCGCGCCACACCGGGGGCAAGAGACCCAGTACTTC.

This clonotype showed up many times. V is TRBV28 and J is TRBJ2-7; D possibly corresponds to TRBD2 (6 bases). The V end was cut by 2 bases, the J end by 1 base, with 15 bases between. The CDR3 is 16 residues long. In germline, CDR1 is MDHEN, CDR2 SYDVKM. The CDR3 nucleotides are TGTGCCAGCAGTTTACTTTGGGACTTCACTTCCTACGAGCAGTACTTC. Residues: CASSLLWDFTSYEQYF.

This chain uses TRBV28 with TRBJ1-1, with TRBD1 matching over 8 bases. Germline V gene lookup returns CDR1 MDHEN and CDR2 SYDVKM. The CDR3 has 14 residues. The V segment lost 7 bases and the J segment 4 bases; nucleotides outside the gene matches: 8. The chain's CDR3 is CASTQGAAPTEAFF. CDR3 nucleotides: TGTGCCAGCACGCAGGGGGCAGCCCCCACTGAAGCTTTCTTT.

About this clonotype: A much larger clone is a single base away; this may be a read error. The chain uses TRBV20-1 and TRBJ2-7; 10 nucleotides line up with TRBD2. The trim removed 3 bases at V and 7 bases at J, leaving 12 bases unmatched. This CDR3 spans 15 amino acids. CDR1 and CDR2 from the germline V gene are DFQATT and SNEGSKA (reference sequence). The CDR3 region is CSARSLAGDYNEQYF. The CDR3 nucleotides read TGCAGTGCTAGGAGTCTAGCGGGAGACTACAATGAGCAGTACTTC.

The CDR3 DNA reads as TGCGCCAGCAGTTTGAGGGGGCTCGACGAGCAGTACTTC. It codes for CASSLRGLDEQYF. The chain is built from TRBV5-1 and TRBJ2-7, with 7 bases matching TRBD1. J was trimmed by 5 bases and V by 5 bases; bases with no gene match: 7. CDR1 is SGHRS and CDR2 is YFSETQ in the germline V gene. The CDR3 runs 13 residues.

This chain connects TRBV6-6 to TRBJ2-7; a weak D match, TRBD2 (6 bases). Germline V CDR1 and CDR2: MNHNY, SVGAGI (reference sequence). CDR3 length equals 14 residues. V dropped 2 bases and J dropped 3 bases, with 11 bases sitting between them. The CDR3 DNA reads TGTGCCAGCAGTTACACGGGACTCCACTACGAGCAGTACTTC. This gives the protein CASSYTGLHYEQYF.

This clonotype was counted many times. The chain employs TRBV5-1 and TRBJ2-7; TRBD1 might be the D (6 bases). The ends were cut back, 1 base at V and 4 bases at J, with 12 bases in the middle. Germline CDR1 SGHRS, CDR2 YFSETQ. CDR3 length: 14 amino acids. The CDR3 DNA sequence: TGCGCCAGCAGCTTGAGGCAGGGGTTTTACGAGCAGTACTTC. This sequence encodes CASSLRQGFYEQYF.

This chain connects TRBV12-3 or TRBV12-4 to TRBJ1-5, with D maybe TRBD1 (5 bases). The CDR3 loop spans 14 amino acids. V lost 8 bases, J lost 11 bases, and 22 bases lay in between. This CDR3 reads CASRPRGGSRAQHF. CDR3 bases: TGTGCCAGCCGGCCCCGGGGGGGGTCAAGGGCCCAGCATTTT.

J is TRBJ1-1 and V is TRBV29-1, with D unclear. The germline gives CDR1 SQVTM, CDR2 ANQGSEA. The CDR3 is 10 amino acids. V was pared by 2 bases and J by 12 bases, with 10 bases between. The CDR3: CSVEMGFTFF. The CDR3 DNA reads as TGCAGCGTTGAAATGGGGTTCACTTTCTTT.

This clonotype was observed many times. The chain couples TRBV7-2 to TRBJ2-7, with 10 bases matching TRBD1. This CDR3 comprises 15 residues. From germline, CDR1 is SGHTA and CDR2 FQGNSA. V lost 5 bases and J lost 0; bases outside the gene matches: 4. CDR3 DNA: TGTGCCAGCAGCACTCGGACAGGGGGCTCCTACGAGCAGTACTTC. Its protein product is CASSTRTGGSYEQYF.

The rearrangement uses TRBV20-1 and TRBJ2-2; the D gene is possibly TRBD1 (6 bases). Per the germline V gene, CDR1 is DFQATT and CDR2 is SNEGSKA (reference sequence). The CDR3 extends over 14 amino acids. Trimming stripped 6 bases from V and 8 bases from J, with 19 bases between. Here the CDR3 reads CSANRVWGPGELFF. The DNA for the CDR3 is TGCAGTGCCAACAGGGTTTGGGGTCCGGGGGAGCTGTTTTTT.

This clonotype was seen a handful of times. The chain has TRBV5-6 and TRBJ2-1, with a tentative D call TRBD2 (7 bases). CDR1 is SGHDT and CDR2 is YYEEEE in the germline V gene. V was shortened by 3 bases and J by 2 bases, with 15 bases between the two germline ends. The CDR3 is made up of 16 amino acids. The CDR3 bases are TGTGCCAGCAGCTCCCTGGGGGCGGGAGCCTACAATGAGCAGTTCTTC. It is translated as CASSSLGAGAYNEQFF. The variable domain in full, completed from reference TRBV5-6 and TRBJ2-1, reads DAGVTQSPTHLIKTRGQQVTLRCSPKSGHDTVSWYQQALGQGPQFIFQYYEEEERQRGNFPDRFSGHQFPNYSSELNVNALLLGDSALYLCASSSLGAGAYNEQFFGPGTRLTVL.

Notes on this clonotype: This may be a read error: a much more frequent sequence differs by one nucleotide. This sequence joins TRBV12-3 or TRBV12-4 and TRBJ2-5; D remains ambiguous. This CDR3 is 12 amino acids long. The CDR3 spells CTSSSYKETQYF. Here the CDR3 DNA reads TGTACCAGCAGTTCCTACAAAGAGACCCAGTACTTC.

In this sample, this clonotype turned up a few times. The chain links TRBV27 to TRBJ1-1; tentatively, D is TRBD1 (6 bases). The CDR3 has 15 residues. The V gene lost 1 base and the J gene lost 4 bases, with 13 bases spanning the gap. Per the germline V gene, CDR1 is MNHEY and CDR2 is SMNVEV (reference sequence). The CDR3, as DNA: TGTGCCAGCAGTTTATTGGGGGCGCGGGGCACTGAAGCTTTCTTT. It codes for CASSLLGARGTEAFF.

This chain's CDR3 is CASSPGGTSRKTQYF. For the CDR3, the DNA is TGTGCCAGCAGTCCAGGAGGGACTAGCCGGAAGACCCAGTACTTC. V is TRBV6-6 and J is TRBJ2-7; 9 bases line up with TRBD2. The DNA matches TRBJ2-5 better at its end, which makes the J call doubtful. The CDR3 is 15 amino acids. Germline values: CDR1 MNHNY, CDR2 SVGAGI (reference sequence).

The chain couples TRBV5-1 to TRBJ2-1, with 9 bases fitting TRBD2. The germline V gene has CDR1 SGHRS and CDR2 YFSETQ. This CDR3 has 16 residues. V was clipped by 0 bases and J by 8 bases; unmatched bases: 9. The CDR3 loop reads CASSLARASGEDEQFF. CDR3 nucleotides: TGCGCCAGCAGCTTGGCCCGGGCTAGCGGGGAGGATGAGCAGTTCTTC.

This clonotype was found many times. The V call is TRBV10-3, the J call TRBJ2-1, with D possibly being TRBD1 or TRBD2 (6 bases each). V lost 7 bases to trimming and J lost 10 bases, with 17 bases between them. The germline gives CDR1 ENHRY, CDR2 SYGVKD. CDR3 size: 13 residues. The CDR3 DNA sequence: TGTGCCATCAAGCCCCCGGGGGCACTGGAGCAGTTCTTC. Its protein product is CAIKPPGALEQFF.

This clonotype has a count of ten or more. The V gene is TRBV6-5, the J gene TRBJ2-1; D remains unclear. This CDR3 comprises 15 residues. CDR1 and CDR2 from the germline V gene are MNHEY and SVGAGI. Deletions cut 5 bases from V and 0 bases from J, with 11 bases between. The chain's CDR3 is CASSTLYSSYNEQFF. The DNA for the CDR3 is TGTGCCAGCAGTACCCTATACAGCTCCTACAATGAGCAGTTCTTC.

The gene calls are TRBV12-3 or TRBV12-4 and TRBJ1-1; D might be TRBD1 (5 bases). There are 15 residues in the CDR3. Trimming took 4 bases from V and 2 from J, leaving 14 bases between them. CDR3 loop: CASSSNWGGNTEAFF. Here the CDR3 DNA reads TGTGCCAGCAGTTCCAACTGGGGGGGTAACACTGAAGCTTTCTTT.